This TCR beta chain comes out of a study of cytomegalovirus exposure and HLA in healthy donors. Germline V gene sequence: CDR1 MNHEY, CDR2 SMNVEV (reference sequence). The CDR3 is made up of 16 amino acids. Trimming removed 3 bases from V and 5 bases from J; junction bases left unmatched: 9. Data came from immunoSEQ multiplex PCR; TCRdb stores just in-frame clones and leaves some out. The repertoire holds 300,000 to 400,000 clones, approximately 85% seen once, with over 0.9% in the top ten. V usage is TRBV27 and J usage is TRBJ1-5; TRBD1 aligns across 8 bases. This clonotype was sampled from a man younger than 45 in good health and CMV-seronegative. The specimen sequenced was PBMCs. DNA for the CDR3: TGTGCCAGCAGTTTGACCGGACAGGGCGGTTATCAGCCCCAGCATTTT. Translation gives CASSLTGQGGYQPQHF.